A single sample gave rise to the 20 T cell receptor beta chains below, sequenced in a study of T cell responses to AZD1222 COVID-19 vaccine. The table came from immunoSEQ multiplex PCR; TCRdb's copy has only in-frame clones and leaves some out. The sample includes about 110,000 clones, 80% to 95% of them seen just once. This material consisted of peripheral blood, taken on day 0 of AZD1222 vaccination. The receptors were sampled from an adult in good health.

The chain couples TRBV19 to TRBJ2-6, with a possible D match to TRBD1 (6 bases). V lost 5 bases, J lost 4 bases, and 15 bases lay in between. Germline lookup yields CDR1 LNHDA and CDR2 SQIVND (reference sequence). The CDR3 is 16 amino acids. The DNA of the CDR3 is TGTGCCAGTAGTGAAACAGGGTTGGCCGGGGCCAACGTCCTGACTTTC. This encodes CASSETGLAGANVLTF. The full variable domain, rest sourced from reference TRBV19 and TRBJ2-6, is DGGITQSPKYLFRKEGQNVTLSCEQNLNHDAMYWYRQDPGQGLRLIYYSQIVNDFQKGDIAEGYSVSREKKESFPLTVTSAQKNPTAFYLCASSETGLAGANVLTFGAGSRLTVL.

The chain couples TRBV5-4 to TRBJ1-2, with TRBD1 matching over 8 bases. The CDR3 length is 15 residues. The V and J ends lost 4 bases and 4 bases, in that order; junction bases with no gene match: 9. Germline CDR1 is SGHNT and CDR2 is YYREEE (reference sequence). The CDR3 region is CASSQKTGATYGYTF. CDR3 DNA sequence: TGTGCCAGCAGCCAAAAGACAGGGGCCACCTATGGCTACACCTTC.

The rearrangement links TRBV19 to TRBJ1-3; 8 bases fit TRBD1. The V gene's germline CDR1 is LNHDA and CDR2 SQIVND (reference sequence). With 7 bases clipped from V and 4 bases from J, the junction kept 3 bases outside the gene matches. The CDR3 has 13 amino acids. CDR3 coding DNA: TGTGCCAGTAAGACAGGGGCCGGAAACACCATATATTTT. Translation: CASKTGAGNTIYF.

The CDR3 DNA is TGTGCCAGCAGCCTCGGGGGTAGCCGGGAGACCCAGTACTTC. Translation: CASSLGGSRETQYF. The chain is built from TRBV6-5 and TRBJ2-5; weak D call: TRBD2 (6 bases). Germline CDR1 MNHEY, CDR2 SVGAGI. The CDR3 loop spans 14 amino acids. Trimming took off 6 bases at V and 5 bases at J, with 16 bases between the two ends.

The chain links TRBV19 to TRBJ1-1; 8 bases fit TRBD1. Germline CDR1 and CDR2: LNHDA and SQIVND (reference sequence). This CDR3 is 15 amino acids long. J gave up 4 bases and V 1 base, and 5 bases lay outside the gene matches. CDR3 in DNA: TGTGCCAGTAGTATAGGACAGGGGATAATCACTGAAGCTTTCTTT. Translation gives CASSIGQGIITEAFF.

The CDR3 reads CASSDGVNYGYTF. The CDR3, as DNA: TGTGCCAGCTCAGACGGGGTGAACTATGGCTACACCTTC. The rearrangement uses TRBV18 and TRBJ1-2; D uncertain. Germline V gene lookup returns CDR1 KGHSH and CDR2 LQKENI. Trimming took 5 bases from V and 2 from J, leaving 9 bases between them. The CDR3 is 13 amino acids.

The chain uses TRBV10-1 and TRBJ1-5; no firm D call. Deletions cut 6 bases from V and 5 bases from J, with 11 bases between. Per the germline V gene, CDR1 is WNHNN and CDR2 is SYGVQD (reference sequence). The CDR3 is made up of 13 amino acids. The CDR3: CASRPFNYQPQHF. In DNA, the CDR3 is TGCGCCAGCAGACCCTTCAATTATCAGCCCCAGCATTTT.

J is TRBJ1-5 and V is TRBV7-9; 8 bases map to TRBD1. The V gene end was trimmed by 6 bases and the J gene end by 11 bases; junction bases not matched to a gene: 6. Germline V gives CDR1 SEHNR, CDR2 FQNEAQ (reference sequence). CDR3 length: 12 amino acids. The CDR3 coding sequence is TGTGCCAGCAGTCAAGGACAGGGAGCCCAGCATTTT. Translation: CASSQGQGAQHF.

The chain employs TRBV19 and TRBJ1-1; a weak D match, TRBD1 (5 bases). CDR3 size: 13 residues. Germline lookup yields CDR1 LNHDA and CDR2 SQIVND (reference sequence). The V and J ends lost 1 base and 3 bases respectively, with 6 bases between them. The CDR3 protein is CASSIAGYTEAFF. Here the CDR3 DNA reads TGTGCCAGTAGTATAGCAGGGTACACTGAAGCTTTCTTT.

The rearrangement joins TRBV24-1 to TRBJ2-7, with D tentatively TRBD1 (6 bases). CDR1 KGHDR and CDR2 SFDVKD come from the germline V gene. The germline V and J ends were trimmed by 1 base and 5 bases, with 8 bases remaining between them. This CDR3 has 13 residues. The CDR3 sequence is CATSDLGQNEQYF. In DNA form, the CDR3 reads TGTGCCACCAGTGATTTAGGACAGAACGAGCAGTACTTC.

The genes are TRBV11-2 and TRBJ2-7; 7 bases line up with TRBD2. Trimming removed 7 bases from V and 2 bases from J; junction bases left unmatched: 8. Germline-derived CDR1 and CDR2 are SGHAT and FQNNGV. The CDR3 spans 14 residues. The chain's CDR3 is CASTRQRGAYEQYF. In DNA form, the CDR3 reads TGTGCCAGCACGCGTCAACGGGGGGCCTACGAGCAGTACTTC.

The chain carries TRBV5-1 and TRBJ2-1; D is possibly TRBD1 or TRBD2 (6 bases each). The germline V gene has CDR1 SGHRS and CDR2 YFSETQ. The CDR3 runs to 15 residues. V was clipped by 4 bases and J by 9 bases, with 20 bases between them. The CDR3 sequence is CASSQQPKQGGEQFF. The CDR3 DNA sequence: TGCGCCAGCAGCCAACAACCGAAACAGGGAGGTGAGCAGTTCTTC.

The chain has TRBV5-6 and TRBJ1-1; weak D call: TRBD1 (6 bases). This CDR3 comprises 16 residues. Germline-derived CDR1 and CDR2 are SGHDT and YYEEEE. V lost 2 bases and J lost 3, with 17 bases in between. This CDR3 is CASSFQGSPRDTEAFF. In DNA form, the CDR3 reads TGTGCCAGCAGCTTTCAGGGGTCTCCAAGGGACACTGAAGCTTTCTTT.

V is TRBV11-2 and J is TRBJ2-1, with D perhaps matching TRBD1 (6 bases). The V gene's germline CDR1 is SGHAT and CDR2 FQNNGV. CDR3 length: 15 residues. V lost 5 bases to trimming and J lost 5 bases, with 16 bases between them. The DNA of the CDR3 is TGTGCCAGCAGCCTTACAGGGTATCCAAACAATGAGCAGTTCTTC. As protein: CASSLTGYPNNEQFF.

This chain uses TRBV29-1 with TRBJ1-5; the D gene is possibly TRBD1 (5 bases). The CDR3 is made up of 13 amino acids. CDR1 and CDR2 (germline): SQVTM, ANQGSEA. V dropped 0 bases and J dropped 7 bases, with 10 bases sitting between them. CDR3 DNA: TGCAGCGTTGAAGAGGGGCGCGAGCAGCCCCAGCATTTT. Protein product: CSVEEGREQPQHF.

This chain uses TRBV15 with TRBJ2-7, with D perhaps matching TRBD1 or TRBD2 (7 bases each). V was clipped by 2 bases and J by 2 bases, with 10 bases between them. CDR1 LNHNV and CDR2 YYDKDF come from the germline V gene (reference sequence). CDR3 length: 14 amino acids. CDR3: CATSRQGGTYEQYF. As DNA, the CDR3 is TGTGCCACCAGCAGACAGGGGGGGACCTACGAGCAGTACTTC. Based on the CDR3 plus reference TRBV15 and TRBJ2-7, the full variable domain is DAMVIQNPRYQVTQFGKPVTLSCSQTLNHNVMYWYQQKSSQAPKLLFHYYDKDFNNEADTPDNFQSRRPNTSFCFLDIRSPGLGDTAMYLCATSRQGGTYEQYFGPGTRLTVT.

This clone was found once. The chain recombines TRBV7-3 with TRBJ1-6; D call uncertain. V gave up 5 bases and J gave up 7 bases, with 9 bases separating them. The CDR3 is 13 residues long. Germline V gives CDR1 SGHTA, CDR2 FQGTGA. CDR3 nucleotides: TGTGCCAGCAGCCCCTCTTTAAATTCACCCCTCCACTTT. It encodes CASSPSLNSPLHF.

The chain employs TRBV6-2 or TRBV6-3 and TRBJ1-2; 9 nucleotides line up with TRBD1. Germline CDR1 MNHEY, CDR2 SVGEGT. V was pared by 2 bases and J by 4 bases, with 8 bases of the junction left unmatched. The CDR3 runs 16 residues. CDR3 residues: CASSYLRQGGGYGYTF. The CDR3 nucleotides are TGTGCCAGCAGTTACCTACGACAGGGGGGTGGCTATGGCTACACCTTC.

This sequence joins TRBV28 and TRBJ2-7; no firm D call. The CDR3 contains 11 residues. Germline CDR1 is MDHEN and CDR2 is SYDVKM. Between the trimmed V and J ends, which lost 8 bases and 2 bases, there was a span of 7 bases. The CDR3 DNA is TGTGCCAGCGGAGTAACCTACGAGCAGTACTTC. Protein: CASGVTYEQYF.

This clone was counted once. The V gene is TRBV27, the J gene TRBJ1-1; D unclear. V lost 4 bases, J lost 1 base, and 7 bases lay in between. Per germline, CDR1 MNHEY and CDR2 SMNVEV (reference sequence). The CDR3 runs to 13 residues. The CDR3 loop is CASSYESNTEAFF. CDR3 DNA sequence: TGTGCCAGCAGTTACGAATCGAACACTGAAGCTTTCTTT.